These T cell receptor beta chains were read from a single sample in a study of post-analysis software for immune sequencing data. TCRdb re-analysed the PCR reads in MiXCR, keeping a single row per CDR3 protein. The repertoire holds about 760,000 distinct CDR3 sequences, with roughly 27% as singletons. The sequencing input was blood. The source is a girl aged 10 to 17 with multiple sclerosis. Each CDR3 is given with its conserved first and last residue. The size entry is marked missing in some rows and otherwise reads once, few, many or a size class.

length,J,V,size,CDR3
13,TRBJ2-1,TRBV24-1,few,CATVPSNYNEQFF
16,TRBJ1-5,TRBV28,few,CASSAGTGGSNQPQHF
16,TRBJ2-1,TRBV7-2,-,CASSRIPRLAGNEQFF
15,TRBJ2-5,TRBV2,-,CASSEASGSGETQYF
16,TRBJ2-7,TRBV3-1,many,CASSRKAGGHWGEQYF
16,TRBJ2-7,TRBV15,-,CATSRPPGAQSYEQYF
16,TRBJ2-4,TRBV12-3/TRBV12-4,-,CASSLAPRGAKNIQYF
13,TRBJ2-5,TRBV19,once,CASSGTFQETQYF
18,TRBJ2-3,TRBV24-1,-,CATSEWTRLAGDTDTQYF
15,TRBJ2-7,TRBV2,-,CASSERDRASYEQYF
15,TRBJ2-1,TRBV5-1,few,CASSLAQRGYNEQFF
15,TRBJ1-4,TRBV21-1,-,CASTRHEGGGEKLFF
15,TRBJ2-3,TRBV9,few,CASSISVAGVDTQYF
15,TRBJ2-5,TRBV7-2,-,CASSSSGTGVETQYF
15,TRBJ2-3,TRBV7-2,few,CASSLGQGHTDTQYF
13,TRBJ2-1,TRBV29-1,few,CSARQGVLNEQFF
15,TRBJ2-1,TRBV9,few,CASSVVRGGLGEQFF
15,TRBJ2-2,TRBV20-1,-,CSARESGLYTGELFF
14,TRBJ2-5,TRBV4-2,-,CVSSPVSGEETQYF
15,TRBJ1-1,TRBV6-5,few,CASSYRAIKDTEAFF
12,TRBJ1-1,TRBV10-3,few,CASSEPDTEAFF
14,TRBJ1-5,TRBV4-1,-,CASSQDLERQPQHF
9,TRBJ2-1,TRBV6-6,-,CAIGNEQFF
14,TRBJ2-1,TRBV6-2/TRBV6-3,many,CASSFPAYLNEQFF
17,TRBJ2-1,TRBV12-5,-,CASGLVRGGDSYNEQFF
17,TRBJ2-7,TRBV5-1,few,CASRRTSGTQLSHEQYF
15,TRBJ1-4,TRBV5-1,few,CASSFSSTWDEKLFF
15,TRBJ2-3,TRBV5-1,few,CASSFSGESTDTQYF
15,TRBJ2-5,TRBV7-7,few,CASSRRGASGETQYF
13,TRBJ1-1,TRBV18,few,CASASGRDTEAFF
13,TRBJ2-5,TRBV6-6,-,CAAKGIREETQYF
14,TRBJ2-7,TRBV6-1,-,CASSEGDNSYEQYF
16,TRBJ2-7,TRBV7-9,few,CASSLALGQGVYEQYF
16,TRBJ2-1,TRBV7-2,-,CASSRRQGAFNNEQFF
16,TRBJ2-7,TRBV7-9,-,CASSPPGGQGAYEQYF
14,TRBJ2-7,TRBV29-1,few,CSALGGRSSYEQYF
15,TRBJ2-1,TRBV12-3/TRBV12-4,few,CASSPRGTGVDEQFF
15,TRBJ2-3,TRBV4-3,few,CASSQATLGIDTQYF
16,TRBJ2-5,TRBV25-1,-,CASSESHGAGWGTQYF
15,TRBJ2-3,TRBV20-1,-,CSAREAAGGGDTQYF
15,TRBJ1-1,TRBV5-5,-,CASSVEDRARTEAFF
14,TRBJ1-6,TRBV4-3,-,CASSQVGRGSPLHF
14,TRBJ1-2,TRBV12-3/TRBV12-4,few,CASTQQGTSSGYTF
13,TRBJ1-2,TRBV12-3/TRBV12-4,-,CASSFGLVDGYTF
16,TRBJ2-3,TRBV6-6,-,CASSYWSGRTTDTQYF
17,TRBJ1-6,TRBV5-4,few,CASSLGTDSSYNSPLHF
12,TRBJ2-1,TRBV24-1,many,CATSVASNEQFF
12,TRBJ1-6,TRBV6-6,-,CASTLDRHVLHF
15,TRBJ2-5,TRBV10-3,-,CAIGLAGSNQETQYF
18,TRBJ2-5,TRBV10-3,few,CAISESRLLSQDQETQYF